Below, 20 T cell receptor beta chains from the same sample are listed, as sequenced in a study of OX40 agonist ivuxolimab in advanced cancers. Clones were read by immunoSEQ multiplex PCR, and TCRdb kept only the in-frame ones, dropping some. The data show nearly 90,000 clones, with around 87% seen just once and about 1.5% held by the top ten. The source was CD4+ or CD8+ T cells sorted from blood, collected in a trial of the OX40 agonist ivuxolimab. The receptors here all came from an adult with an advanced solid tumor such as melanoma, head and neck, liver or kidney cancer.

The chain is built from TRBV7-8 and TRBJ1-2; weak D call: TRBD1 (6 bases). Deletions cut 5 bases from V and 4 bases from J, with 11 bases between. CDR1 is SGHVS, CDR2 FQNEAQ, per germline. The CDR3 contains 13 residues. The CDR3 nucleotides are TGTGCCAGCAGCCCGGCGGGGGCCTATGGCTACACCTTC. The encoded protein is CASSPAGAYGYTF.

The chain joins TRBV29-1 to TRBJ2-7, with no clear D. Germline V CDR1 and CDR2: SQVTM, ANQGSEA. Between the trimmed V and J ends, which lost 7 bases and 9 bases, there was a span of 19 bases. CDR3 length: 12 amino acids. The DNA of the CDR3 is TGCAGCGCTCGAAGTTCGGAATGGGGGCAGTACTTC. This encodes CSARSSEWGQYF.

V usage is TRBV7-8 and J usage is TRBJ2-7; 9 positions match TRBD1. Germline V gene data show CDR1 as SGHVS and CDR2 as FQNEAQ. Germline trimming cut 4 bases from V and 5 bases from J; bases unmatched to any gene: 3. CDR3 length equals 13 residues. CDR3 loop: CASSYRTGDEQYF. The CDR3 DNA is TGTGCCAGCAGCTACCGGACAGGGGACGAGCAGTACTTC.

The genes are TRBV6-6 and TRBJ2-2, with D possibly TRBD1 on 5 matching bases. Looked up from germline, CDR1 is MNHNY and CDR2 is SVGAGI (reference sequence). The CDR3 covers 12 residues. The V and J ends lost 5 bases and 6 bases respectively, with 7 bases between them. CDR3 nucleotides: TGTGCCAGCAGTCGGACACCCGGGGAGCTGTTTTTT. This sequence encodes CASSRTPGELFF.

Turning to this clone: A much larger clone sits a single nucleotide away, making a read error possible. The CDR3 DNA reads TGTGCCAGTAGTACCGGGACTAGCGAAAACTACGAGCAGTACTTC. This codes for CASSTGTSENYEQYF. The V call is TRBV19, the J call TRBJ2-7; 10 bases map to TRBD2. Germline-derived CDR1 and CDR2 are LNHDA and SQIVND (reference sequence). J was trimmed by 3 bases and V by 4 bases; bases with no gene match: 6. The CDR3 covers 15 residues.

The J gene is TRBJ2-1, the V gene TRBV7-9; D is ambiguous. The CDR3 runs to 17 residues. Germline CDR1 is SEHNR and CDR2 is FQNEAQ (reference sequence). Trimming cost V 1 base and J 0 bases, with 13 bases left between them. The CDR3 DNA is TGTGCCAGCAGCTTAGGAGTGTCAGCGAGCTCCTACAATGAGCAGTTCTTC. Residues: CASSLGVSASSYNEQFF.

The J gene is TRBJ1-1, the V gene TRBV5-4, with 7 bases lining up with TRBD1. There are 13 residues in the CDR3. In germline, CDR1 is SGHNT, CDR2 YYREEE (reference sequence). With 2 bases clipped from V and 4 bases from J, the junction kept 2 bases outside the gene matches. CDR3 region: CASSFTGVTEAFF. DNA of the CDR3: TGTGCCAGCAGCTTCACAGGGGTCACTGAAGCTTTCTTT.

CDR3 residues: CASSSGTRNYGYTF. CDR3 bases: TGTGCCAGCAGCTCCGGGACAAGAAACTATGGCTACACCTTC. The genes are TRBV5-6 and TRBJ1-2; D perhaps matches TRBD1 (6 bases). The CDR3 runs 14 residues. With 3 bases removed from V and 2 bases from J, the gap between germline ends came to 11 bases. Looked up from germline, CDR1 is SGHDT and CDR2 is YYEEEE.

The chain uses TRBV11-2 and TRBJ2-5; 8 bases are a match to TRBD2. V was pared by 6 bases and J by 5 bases, with 11 bases of the junction left unmatched. This CDR3 region has 15 residues. CDR1 is SGHAT, CDR2 FQNNGV, per germline. This CDR3 is CASSRAGASRETQYF. CDR3 nucleotides: TGTGCCAGCAGTCGAGCGGGGGCCTCCCGCGAGACCCAGTACTTC.

In DNA, the CDR3 is TGTGCCAGCATCCCGCCGAGCAGGCCCTACGAGCAGTACTTC. Amino acids: CASIPPSRPYEQYF. The chain recombines TRBV7-9 with TRBJ2-7, with unresolved D. The length of the CDR3 is 14 residues. V lost 7 bases and J lost 2, with 15 bases in between. Germline lookup yields CDR1 SEHNR and CDR2 FQNEAQ (reference sequence).

The chain is built from TRBV6-1 and TRBJ1-3; no clear D gene. The V end was cut by 2 bases, the J end by 4 bases, with 9 bases between. The CDR3 consists of 14 residues. Germline CDR1 and CDR2: MNHNS and SASEGT. The CDR3: CASSEQVNGNTIYF. The CDR3 bases are TGTGCCAGCAGTGAACAAGTTAACGGAAACACCATATATTTT.

This chain uses TRBV5-6 with TRBJ1-2, with D possibly being TRBD1 (6 bases). Germline lookup yields CDR1 SGHDT and CDR2 YYEEEE. This CDR3 has 14 residues. Trimming removed 4 bases from V and 2 bases from J, with 12 bases in between. The CDR3 nucleotides read TGTGCCAGCAGCCCCATAACAGGGAACTATGGCTACACCTTC. It encodes CASSPITGNYGYTF.

This chain connects TRBV27 to TRBJ2-3; D might be TRBD1 or TRBD2, each matching 5 bases. CDR3 length equals 14 residues. Looked up from germline, CDR1 is MNHEY and CDR2 is SMNVEV (reference sequence). Between the trimmed V and J ends, which lost 5 bases and 11 bases, there was a span of 20 bases. The CDR3 DNA follows: TGTGCCAGCAGTCTAAAGGGACGCCGGGCGGAGCAGTATTTT. It encodes CASSLKGRRAEQYF.

The rearrangement links TRBV19 to TRBJ1-4, with 10 bases that match TRBD1. The trim removed 5 bases at V and 8 bases at J, leaving 8 bases unmatched. Germline V lookup: CDR1 LNHDA, CDR2 SQIVND (reference sequence). The CDR3 spans 15 residues. Here the CDR3 reads CASSSRTGGSEKLFF. The CDR3, as DNA: TGTGCCAGTAGTTCCCGGACAGGGGGTAGCGAAAAACTGTTTTTT. Looking up the rest from reference TRBV19 and TRBJ1-4 gives the full variable domain: DGGITQSPKYLFRKEGQNVTLSCEQNLNHDAMYWYRQDPGQGLRLIYYSQIVNDFQKGDIAEGYSVSREKKESFPLTVTSAQKNPTAFYLCASSSRTGGSEKLFFGSGTQLSVL.

The chain has TRBV19 and TRBJ2-7; D call uncertain. This CDR3 is built from 15 residues. CDR1 is LNHDA, CDR2 SQIVND, per germline (reference sequence). Trimming took 4 bases from V and 2 from J, leaving 15 bases between them. For the CDR3, the DNA is TGTGCCAGTAGTACTCAGGTGGATGGGACCTACGAGCAGTACTTC. Its translation is CASSTQVDGTYEQYF.

The chain couples TRBV7-2 to TRBJ1-1, with unresolved D. The V end was cut by 3 bases, the J end by 0 bases, with 11 bases between. Germline CDR1 reads SGHTA; CDR2 reads FQGNSA. The CDR3 is 15 residues long. The CDR3 here is CASSFRTGMNTEAFF. Written as DNA, the CDR3 is TGTGCCAGCAGCTTCAGGACGGGTATGAACACTGAAGCTTTCTTT.

V is TRBV5-4 and J is TRBJ2-3; possibly TRBD2 for D (7 bases). CDR1 and CDR2 (germline): SGHNT, YYREEE (reference sequence). V lost 0 bases to trimming and J lost 0 bases, with 14 bases between them. The CDR3 has 17 residues. CDR3 bases: TGTGCCAGCAGCTTGGGCGGGGGCGGAGTTAGCACAGATACGCAGTATTTT. Its translation is CASSLGGGGVSTDTQYF.

This clone has at least ten counts. V and J are TRBV19 and TRBJ1-4; the D gene is possibly TRBD1 (5 bases). The length of the CDR3 is 13 residues. Trimming removed 5 bases at V and 5 bases at J, with 9 bases between. Germline V gene data show CDR1 as LNHDA and CDR2 as SQIVND (reference sequence). CDR3 in amino acids: CASSAQANEKLFF. DNA of the CDR3: TGTGCCAGTAGTGCACAGGCCAATGAAAAACTGTTTTTT.

This clone was seen only a few times. The chain carries TRBV7-9 and TRBJ2-7, with D unresolved. Germline assignment: CDR1 SEHNR and CDR2 FQNEAQ (reference sequence). V shed 5 bases and J shed 4 bases, with 12 bases lying between them. This CDR3 contains 13 residues. CDR3 amino acids: CASSPDAEYEQYF. For the CDR3, the DNA is TGTGCCAGCAGCCCGGACGCGGAATACGAGCAGTACTTC.

This chain uses TRBV6-1 with TRBJ1-3; the match to TRBD1 covers 9 bases. The CDR3 spans 16 residues. V lost 4 bases to trimming and J lost 2 bases; unmatched junction nucleotides: 6. Germline V lookup: CDR1 MNHNS, CDR2 SASEGT. CDR3 protein: CASSAGQGRPGNTIYF. CDR3 nucleotides: TGTGCCAGCAGTGCGGGACAGGGTAGGCCTGGAAACACCATATATTTT.